A selection of T cell receptor beta chains follows, all from one sample in a study of T-cell reconstitution after alpha-beta-depleted transplantation in children. TCRdb reprocessed the PCR reads via MiXCR and lists one record per CDR3 protein. The data show approximately 500,000 distinct CDR3 sequences, roughly a tenth seen once. The sequences come from PBMCs, collected before TCRalphabeta/CD19-depleted stem cell transplant. Receptor source: a child aged 2 to 10 with inherited bone marrow failure, due to receive a stem cell transplant. Both conserved end residues are part of each CDR3. A D gene is named only where the DNA matches it firmly. Expanded clones get a size class; other rows say once, few or many, or leave the size out.

v_gene	d_gene	j_gene	abundance	CDR3nt	CDR3aa
TRBV28	-	TRBJ2-7	many	TGTGCCAGCAGCCAGTTCGGCCCCTACGAGCAGTACTTC	CASSQFGPYEQYF
TRBV5-5	-	TRBJ2-2	many	TGTGCCAGCAGCTTCTGGGGGAAGCCCGGGGAGCTGTTTTTT	CASSFWGKPGELFF
TRBV4-3	-	TRBJ2-3	many	TGCGCCAGCAGCCAAGTGGGTCTCCCCAGCACAGATACGCAGTATTTT	CASSQVGLPSTDTQYF
TRBV10-1	-	TRBJ2-2	many	TGCGCCAGCAGTGAGAGGGACACCGGGGAGCTGTTTTTT	CASSERDTGELFF
TRBV28	-	TRBJ2-2	-	TGTGCCAGCTCCTCCGGGTTCAGGAACACCGGGGAGCTGTTTTTT	CASSSGFRNTGELFF
TRBV21-1	-	TRBJ1-5	many	TGTGCCAGCAGCAAACGAACCGACAGGGTGCCGGTTTATAGCAATCAGCCCCAGCATTTT	CASSKRTDRVPVYSNQPQHF
TRBV27	-	TRBJ2-7	many	TGTGCCAGCAGTGAAACCGGGATCCTCTACGAGCAGTACTTC	CASSETGILYEQYF
TRBV29-1	TRBD2	TRBJ2-7	-	TGCAGCGTTCCTTCTAGCGGTGGCGAGCAGTACTTC	CSVPSSGGEQYF
TRBV9	TRBD2	TRBJ2-5	many	TGTGCCAGCAGCGGACAAATAGCGGGAGCGAGCGAGACCCAGTACTTC	CASSGQIAGASETQYF
TRBV6-2/TRBV6-3	TRBD2	TRBJ2-7	many	TGTGCCAGCAGAGCTACTAGCGGGGGAGCCTACGAGCAGTACTTC	CASRATSGGAYEQYF
TRBV4-3	-	TRBJ2-3	many	TGCGCCAGCAGCCCCCGGGTCGGGCGGCGGGCCACAGATACGCAGTATTTT	CASSPRVGRRATDTQYF
TRBV29-1	TRBD2	TRBJ2-1	many	TGCAGCGTACCGGGACTAGCCCACAATGAGCAGTTCTTC	CSVPGLAHNEQFF
TRBV4-3	-	TRBJ2-1	many	TGCGCCAGCAGCCAAGATGGGGTAGCGGTTCCCTACAATGAGCAGTTCTTC	CASSQDGVAVPYNEQFF
TRBV12-3/TRBV12-4	-	TRBJ2-3	-	TGTGCCAGCAGTTTTTCCGGGACCGCGCAGTATTTT	CASSFSGTAQYF
TRBV24-1	-	TRBJ2-3	many	TGTGCCACCAGTATAGGGAATACGCAGTATTTT	CATSIGNTQYF
TRBV18	-	TRBJ2-7	-	TGTGCCAGCTCACCTGGGCAGGACGGGGCCTACGAGCAGTACTTC	CASSPGQDGAYEQYF
TRBV27	-	TRBJ2-1	-	TGTGCCAGCAGTTTCCTAGCTCACTACAATGAGCAGTTCTTC	CASSFLAHYNEQFF
TRBV4-2	TRBD2	TRBJ2-7	-	TGTGCCAGCAGCCACGCACCGGGGACTAGCGGTTCCTACGAGCAGTACTTC	CASSHAPGTSGSYEQYF
TRBV7-9	-	TRBJ1-1	many	TGTGCCAGCAGCTTAATGGGGACTGAAGCTTTCTTT	CASSLMGTEAFF
TRBV4-2	TRBD2	TRBJ2-7	many	TGTGCCAGCAGCCAAGTACTAGCGCACTCCTACGAGCAGTACTTC	CASSQVLAHSYEQYF
TRBV5-1	TRBD2	TRBJ2-7	many	TGCGCCAGCACGGCCGGACTAGCGACCTACGAGCAGTACTTC	CASTAGLATYEQYF
TRBV15	-	TRBJ2-5	many	TGTGCCACCAGCAGTCGGGACACAGACCAAGAGACCCAGTACTTC	CATSSRDTDQETQYF
TRBV4-3	TRBD2	TRBJ2-3	many	TGCGCCAGCAGCCGGAGGCCGGGACTAGCGGGAGCGGCAGATACGCAGTATTTT	CASSRRPGLAGAADTQYF
TRBV2	TRBD2	TRBJ2-5	many	TGTGCCAGCAGTGCCCGACTAGCGGAGACCCAGTACTTC	CASSARLAETQYF
TRBV5-1	-	TRBJ2-3	many	TGCGCCAGCAGCTCCGACCCTTCTTCAGATACGCAGTATTTT	CASSSDPSSDTQYF
TRBV5-1	TRBD1	TRBJ2-7	many	TGCGCCAGCAGAGGACAGGGGGCGACCTACGAGCAGTACTTC	CASRGQGATYEQYF
TRBV20-1	TRBD2	TRBJ2-3	many	TGCAGTGCTAGTCCTTCCCAGGCGGGAGCTGTAGATACGCAGTATTTT	CSASPSQAGAVDTQYF
TRBV7-9	-	TRBJ2-2	many	TGTGCCAGCAGCTTAGCTGGCCCGGTCGGCAACACCGGGGAGCTGTTTTTT	CASSLAGPVGNTGELFF
TRBV20-1	TRBD1	TRBJ2-1	few	TGCAGTGCTAGAGATCTCCCCGACAGGGAAAACTACAATGAGCAGTTCTTC	CSARDLPDRENYNEQFF
TRBV27	-	TRBJ2-7	few	TGTGCCAGCGGCTCCGGGGCCGAGCAGTACTTC	CASGSGAEQYF
TRBV20-1	TRBD1	TRBJ2-3	many	TGCAGTGCTAAGGGACAGGGAGGGGTCACAGATACGCAGTATTTT	CSAKGQGGVTDTQYF
TRBV19	TRBD1	TRBJ2-7	few	TGTGCCAGTAGTATAGAACAGGGGGCCTCCTACGAGCAGTACTTC	CASSIEQGASYEQYF
TRBV7-2	-	TRBJ2-3	many	TGTGCCAGCAGCTTAACCCCCTATTCGGATACGCAGTATTTT	CASSLTPYSDTQYF
TRBV29-1	-	TRBJ2-1	few	TGCAGCGTCGAAAAAGGAGGACAGATGATCTTC	CSVEKGGQMIF
TRBV4-3	-	TRBJ2-1	many	TGCGCCAGCAGCCAAGACAGATGGGACTCTAGCTCAGGTGAGCAGTTCTTC	CASSQDRWDSSSGEQFF
TRBV27	-	TRBJ1-2	-	TGTGCCAGCAGTCCTACAGGGTTCCCTAACTATGGCTACACCTTC	CASSPTGFPNYGYTF
TRBV6-2/TRBV6-3	-	TRBJ2-2	-	TGTGCCAGCAGGGACGGGACCGTAGCGGTTGTGGCCGGGGAGCTGTTTTTT	CASRDGTVAVVAGELFF
TRBV7-2	-	TRBJ2-7	many	TGTGCCAGCAGCCCTCGTTTTGACTACGAGCAGTACTTC	CASSPRFDYEQYF
TRBV19	TRBD2	TRBJ2-7	few	TGTGCCAGTAGTATCGCTAGCGGGAGGGGATACGAGCAGTACTTC	CASSIASGRGYEQYF
TRBV9	-	TRBJ2-5	many	TGTGCCAGCAGCGTAGGTCCGGCAGGACAAGAGACCCAGTACTTC	CASSVGPAGQETQYF